This entry lists 7 T cell receptor beta chains sequenced from one sample in a study of T cell changes during pregnancy in multiple sclerosis. Libraries were prepared by immunoSEQ multiplex PCR; TCRdb keeps only in-frame clonotypes and omits some of them. The sample contains some 70,000 clones, roughly 90% of which appear only once. Sequencing used peripheral blood, obtained after pregnancy. Receptors originate from a female donor in good health, enrolled as a control in a pregnancy study.

The chain has TRBV28 and TRBJ1-2; D might be TRBD1 (5 bases). V lost 6 bases to trimming and J lost 4 bases, with 18 bases between them. The CDR3 is made up of 15 amino acids. Germline assignment: CDR1 MDHEN and CDR2 SYDVKM. The CDR3 reads CASSERLRGGYGYTF. The CDR3 coding sequence is TGTGCCAGCAGCGAGAGATTAAGGGGCGGCTATGGCTACACCTTC.

V gene TRBV10-3 combines with J gene TRBJ2-5; 8 bases map to TRBD2. The CDR3 has 14 amino acids. J lost 5 bases, V lost 3 bases, and 5 bases had no gene match. CDR1 ENHRY and CDR2 SYGVKD come from the germline V gene. The CDR3, as DNA: TGTGCCATCAGTGACGGGGGGGCCAGGGAGACCCAGTACTTC. It encodes CAISDGGARETQYF.

The chain employs TRBV11-2 and TRBJ1-2; no definite D call. The CDR3 spans 13 residues. The germline V gene has CDR1 SGHAT and CDR2 FQNNGV. V was clipped by 1 base and J by 4 bases, with 7 bases between them. The CDR3 coding sequence is TGTGCCAGCAGCTTAGCCCAGGCCTATGGCTACACCTTC. Amino acid sequence: CASSLAQAYGYTF.

The gene calls are TRBV6-4 and TRBJ1-6; unclear D gene. Germline values: CDR1 MRHNA, CDR2 SNTAGT. This CDR3 contains 15 residues. V lost 11 bases to trimming and J lost 6 bases, with 20 bases between them. In DNA, the CDR3 is TGTGCCGAAGACCCCCTCGGGAGGAGTAATTCACCCCTCCACTTT. Its translation is CAEDPLGRSNSPLHF.

The sample holds a few counts of this clone. This rearrangement joins TRBV28 to TRBJ1-5; D is undetermined. Germline CDR1 MDHEN, CDR2 SYDVKM. Trimming stripped 9 bases from V and 2 bases from J, with 11 bases between. This CDR3 has 13 residues. The CDR3: CASQWRGNQPQHF. In DNA form, the CDR3 reads TGTGCCAGTCAATGGAGAGGCAATCAGCCCCAGCATTTT.

This chain joins TRBV9 and TRBJ1-3, with TRBD1 matching over 7 bases. The V gene's germline CDR1 is SGDLS and CDR2 YYNGEE. The CDR3 covers 16 residues. The V segment lost 4 bases and the J segment 0 bases; nucleotides outside the gene matches: 7. The CDR3 bases are TGTGCCAGCAGCAGGGGACAGACTGACTCTGGAAACACCATATATTTT. It yields the protein CASSRGQTDSGNTIYF. The variable domain in full, with the rest retrieved from reference TRBV9 and TRBJ1-3, is DSGVTQTPKHLITATGQRVTLRCSPRSGDLSVYWYQQSLDQGLQFLIQYYNGEERAKGNILERFSAQQFPDLHSELNLSSLELGDSALYFCASSRGQTDSGNTIYFGEGSWLTVV.

The chain is built from TRBV27 and TRBJ1-2, with D uncertain. CDR3 length: 13 amino acids. Per germline, CDR1 MNHEY and CDR2 SMNVEV (reference sequence). Trimming took 3 bases from V and 2 from J, leaving 7 bases between them. As DNA, the CDR3 is TGTGCCAGCAGTTTTCAGGAAAACTATGGCTACACCTTC. It encodes CASSFQENYGYTF.